The 19 T cell receptor beta chains reported below all come from one sample, sequenced in a study of blood T cell repertoires in COVID-19 (dated by TCRdb to 2018 to 2021). To prepare the library, the immunoSEQ multiplex PCR assay was applied. The table comes from immuneACCESS by way of TCRdb, which keeps in-frame sequences with V and J called. Part of the clones is missing from these tables; in studies checked, under half for an unresolved V gene and the rest for unknown reasons. This sample holds roughly 50,000 clones; about 86% were observed only once. Around 2.9% of the sample rests with the top ten. Material: peripheral blood. The receptors originated from a woman of 80 years or more with acute or convalescent COVID-19.

The rearrangement links TRBV25-1 to TRBJ2-7, with 8 bases that match TRBD1. This CDR3 is 15 amino acids long. Germline V lookup: CDR1 MGHDK, CDR2 SYGVNS. With 6 bases clipped from V and 2 bases from J, the junction kept 9 bases outside the gene matches. CDR3 in DNA: TGTGCCAGCAGCCCTCCGGACAGGGTCGCCTACGAGCAGTACTTC. Its protein is CASSPPDRVAYEQYF.

The genes are TRBV10-3 and TRBJ1-3, with 7 bases that match TRBD1. In germline, CDR1 is ENHRY, CDR2 SYGVKD. The CDR3 runs 17 residues. Trimming removed 4 bases from V and 0 bases from J; junction bases left unmatched: 9. CDR3 DNA: TGTGCCATCAGTGTCGACAGGGATGACTACTCTGGAAACACCATATATTTT. Encoded protein: CAISVDRDDYSGNTIYF.

This chain connects TRBV9 to TRBJ2-2, with no clear D. From germline, CDR1 is SGDLS and CDR2 YYNGEE. The CDR3 length is 12 residues. V lost 1 base and J lost 7, with 5 bases in between. The CDR3 region is CASSVRDGELFF. CDR3 sequence (DNA): TGTGCCAGCAGCGTACGAGACGGGGAGCTGTTTTTT.

Regarding this clone: One end of the junction fails to match germline, which may point to a read error. The chain couples TRBV6-1 to TRBJ1-1; the D is unclear. The germline V gene has CDR1 MNHNS and CDR2 SASEGT. The CDR3 extends over 13 amino acids. This CDR3 is CASSEASVGVVGF. The CDR3 nucleotides read TGTGCCAGCAGTGAAGCATCCGTGGGAGTTGTAGGCTTT.

The chain employs TRBV15 and TRBJ1-2; D call uncertain. This CDR3 is 16 amino acids long. The germline V gene encodes CDR1 LNHNV and CDR2 YYDKDF (reference sequence). V lost 0 bases and J lost 5, with 16 bases in between. The CDR3 DNA is TGTGCCACCAGCAGAGAAGCGGCACGCGAAGGGTATGGCTACACCTTC. Protein product: CATSREAAREGYGYTF.

The chain couples TRBV6-1 to TRBJ1-5; unclear D gene. Trimming removed 2 bases at V and 2 bases at J, with 4 bases between. The CDR3 is 13 residues long. Germline assignment: CDR1 MNHNS and CDR2 SASEGT. The CDR3 region is CASSESGNQPQHF. In DNA, the CDR3 is TGTGCCAGCAGTGAATCTGGCAATCAGCCCCAGCATTTT.

The chain combines TRBV5-4 with TRBJ1-5; perhaps TRBD1 as D (5 bases). V was clipped by 4 bases and J by 6 bases, with 17 bases between them. Germline CDR1 SGHNT, CDR2 YYREEE (reference sequence). The CDR3 is 15 residues long. In nucleotides, the CDR3 is TGTGCCAGCAGCAAGGACAAGGGCCCCAGTCAGCCCCAGCATTTT. It translates to CASSKDKGPSQPQHF.

The rearrangement links TRBV6-5 to TRBJ2-7; 9 nucleotides agree with TRBD2. With 0 bases clipped from V and 2 bases from J, the junction kept 2 bases outside the gene matches. The germline gives CDR1 MNHEY, CDR2 SVGAGI. This CDR3 contains 15 residues. This CDR3 reads CASSYSASGAYEQYF. The CDR3 DNA is TGTGCCAGCAGTTACTCGGCTAGCGGGGCCTACGAGCAGTACTTC.

The rearrangement joins TRBV3-1 (or the pseudogene TRBV3-2) to TRBJ2-7; D is possibly TRBD2 (6 bases). The CDR3 extends over 13 amino acids. The germline V gene encodes CDR1 LGHDT and CDR2 YNNKEL (reference sequence). Trimming removed 0 bases from V and 7 bases from J, with 10 bases in between. In DNA form, the CDR3 reads TGTGCCAGCAGCCAAGATAAGGGGAGGGAGCAGTACTTC. Encoded protein: CASSQDKGREQYF.

V is TRBV29-1 and J is TRBJ2-5; 10 bases map to TRBD2. Germline lookup yields CDR1 SQVTM and CDR2 ANQGSEA. The length of the CDR3 is 11 residues. This CDR3 is CSSGGQETQYF. For the CDR3, the DNA is TGCAGTAGCGGGGGGCAAGAGACCCAGTACTTC.

The CDR3 is CAWSDRGGHGYTF. In DNA form, the CDR3 reads TGTGCCTGGAGTGACAGGGGGGGACATGGCTACACCTTC. This chain connects TRBV30 to TRBJ1-2, with 8 bases that match TRBD1. CDR1 is GTSNPN and CDR2 is SVGIG in the germline V gene (reference sequence). CDR3 length: 13 residues. The V and J ends lost 1 base and 6 bases, in that order; junction bases with no gene match: 4.

This clone was seen once. This chain joins TRBV10-3 and TRBJ1-4; possible D gene TRBD1, 5 bases. CDR1 and CDR2 (germline): ENHRY, SYGVKD. V was pared by 5 bases and J by 8 bases, with 12 bases between. CDR3 length equals 13 residues. The CDR3 reads CAISTGGEEKLFF. CDR3 coding DNA: TGTGCCATCAGTACCGGGGGAGAGGAAAAACTGTTTTTT.

This clone is a singleton in its sample. The J gene is TRBJ2-5, the V gene TRBV10-3; tentatively, D is TRBD1 (6 bases). This CDR3 comprises 13 residues. Germline loops: CDR1 ENHRY, CDR2 SYGVKD. Trimming took off 2 bases at V and 4 bases at J, with 8 bases between the two ends. In nucleotides, the CDR3 is TGTGCCATCAGTGAGACAGGGCCAGAGACCCAGTACTTC. This translates into CAISETGPETQYF.

The chain joins TRBV29-1 to TRBJ1-2; D is unclear. The germline gives CDR1 SQVTM, CDR2 ANQGSEA. The CDR3 runs 14 residues. V was pared by 5 bases and J by 4 bases, with 17 bases between. CDR3 in amino acids: CSVLDGGALYGYTF. The DNA of the CDR3 is TGCAGCGTTTTAGACGGAGGTGCCCTCTATGGCTACACCTTC.

J is TRBJ2-2 and V is TRBV5-6, with D possibly being TRBD1 (5 bases). Per germline, CDR1 SGHDT and CDR2 YYEEEE. The CDR3 runs to 15 residues. V gave up 2 bases and J gave up 6 bases, with 14 bases separating them. The CDR3 DNA sequence: TGTGCCAGCAGCTTTGGGGCAGGAAGGGCCGGGGAGCTGTTTTTT. Translating it yields CASSFGAGRAGELFF. The full variable domain, in which reference TRBV5-6 and TRBJ2-2 provide the parts outside the CDR3, is DAGVTQSPTHLIKTRGQQVTLRCSPKSGHDTVSWYQQALGQGPQFIFQYYEEEERQRGNFPDRFSGHQFPNYSSELNVNALLLGDSALYLCASSFGAGRAGELFFGEGSRLTVL.

V is TRBV7-8 and J is TRBJ1-1; tentatively, D is TRBD1 (6 bases). V lost 5 bases and J lost 5, with 15 bases in between. Germline CDR1 is SGHVS and CDR2 is FQNEAQ. This CDR3 is 14 amino acids long. CDR3 DNA sequence: TGTGCCAGCAGCGACACAGGGTTGGGGACTGAAGCTTTCTTT. Amino acid sequence: CASSDTGLGTEAFF.

The chain links TRBV30 to TRBJ2-3; TRBD2 aligns across 13 bases. From germline, CDR1 is GTSNPN and CDR2 SVGIG (reference sequence). The CDR3 contains 16 residues. J gave up 4 bases and V 2 bases, and 6 bases lay outside the gene matches. The CDR3 DNA sequence: TGTGCCTGGAGTCATGGACTAGCGGGGGAGGCAGATACGCAGTATTTT. This codes for CAWSHGLAGEADTQYF. Looking up the rest from reference TRBV30 and TRBJ2-3 gives the full variable domain: SQTIHQWPATLVQPVGSPLSLECTVEGTSNPNLYWYRQAAGRGLQLLFYSVGIGQISSEVPQNLSASRPQDRQFILSSKKLLLSDSGFYLCAWSHGLAGEADTQYFGPGTRLTVL.

The J gene is TRBJ1-2, the V gene TRBV3-1 (or the pseudogene TRBV3-2); the D gene is possibly TRBD1 (6 bases). Germline assignment: CDR1 LGHDT and CDR2 YNNKEL (reference sequence). The CDR3 runs 14 residues. V was clipped by 4 bases and J by 4 bases, with 13 bases between them. This CDR3 is CASSLSDSVYGYTF. In DNA form, the CDR3 reads TGTGCCAGCAGCCTTTCGGACAGCGTCTATGGCTACACCTTC.

V is TRBV28 and J is TRBJ2-5; 8 bases are shared with TRBD1. The germline CDR1 and CDR2 sequences are MDHEN and SYDVKM. CDR3 length equals 16 residues. With V trimmed by 8 bases and J by 4 bases, 15 bases remained unmatched. The CDR3 sequence: CASGPGTGGRGETQYF. CDR3 sequence (DNA): TGTGCCAGCGGCCCCGGGACAGGAGGAAGAGGAGAGACCCAGTACTTC.